Each of the 3 T cell receptor beta chains below was sequenced from the same sample in a study of T-cell reconstitution after alpha-beta-depleted transplantation in children. Unique molecular identifiers were used in preparing the TCRbeta library. Using its own MiXCR run on the PCR reads, TCRdb lists one record per CDR3 protein. The repertoire holds hundreds of thousands of distinct CDR3 sequences, with roughly 9% as singletons. The material sequenced was PBMCs from the stem cell graft donor, taken from the stem cell graft. The origin of the receptors is a human donor who donated a stem cell graft to a child with acute lymphoblastic leukemia.

The CDR3 DNA follows: TGCGCCAGCAGTGGTGTTCTACGCGAAGCTTTCTTT. This sequence encodes CASSGVLREAFF. This rearrangement joins TRBV10-2 to TRBJ1-1; D is uncertain. Germline V gene data show CDR1 as WSHSY and CDR2 as SAAADI. V was cut by 4 bases and J by 8 bases, with 11 bases left in between. The CDR3 length is 12 residues.

This clonotype was counted between two and nine times. This rearrangement joins TRBV6-2 or TRBV6-3 to TRBJ1-2, with D possibly TRBD1 on 5 matching bases. Between the trimmed V and J ends, which lost 5 bases and 7 bases, there was a span of 14 bases. This CDR3 comprises 13 residues. The germline CDR1 and CDR2 sequences are MNHEY and SVGEGT. The CDR3 DNA follows: TGTGCCAGCAGTCAGGGCTCCGCGGTTGGCTACACCTTC. Amino acids: CASSQGSAVGYTF.

This clonotype occurred a few times. The chain has TRBV20-1 and TRBJ2-4; D might be TRBD2 (6 bases). Trimming stripped 0 bases from V and 6 bases from J, with 9 bases between. Germline V gives CDR1 DFQATT, CDR2 SNEGSKA (reference sequence). The length of the CDR3 is 13 residues. CDR3 bases: TGCAGTGCTAGAGACGGAGGGCGAAACATTCAGTACTTC. It encodes CSARDGGRNIQYF.